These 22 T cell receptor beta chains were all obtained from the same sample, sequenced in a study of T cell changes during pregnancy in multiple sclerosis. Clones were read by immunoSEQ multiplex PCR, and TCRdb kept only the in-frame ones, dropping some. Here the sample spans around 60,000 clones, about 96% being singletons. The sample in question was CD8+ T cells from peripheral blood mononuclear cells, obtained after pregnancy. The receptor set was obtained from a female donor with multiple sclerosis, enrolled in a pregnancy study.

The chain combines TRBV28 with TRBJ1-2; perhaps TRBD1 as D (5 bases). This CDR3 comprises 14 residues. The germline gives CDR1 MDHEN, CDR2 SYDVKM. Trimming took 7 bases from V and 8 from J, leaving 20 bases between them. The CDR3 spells CASIGAEGFGGYTF. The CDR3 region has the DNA TGTGCCAGCATAGGGGCGGAAGGCTTTGGAGGCTACACCTTC.

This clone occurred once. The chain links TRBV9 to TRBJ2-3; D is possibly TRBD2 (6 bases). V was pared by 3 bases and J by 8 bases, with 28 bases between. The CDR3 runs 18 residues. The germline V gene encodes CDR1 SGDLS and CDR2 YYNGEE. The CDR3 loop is CASSGPHADFRPGGTQYF. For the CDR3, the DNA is TGTGCCAGCAGCGGGCCCCATGCAGACTTCCGGCCCGGGGGTACGCAGTATTTT.

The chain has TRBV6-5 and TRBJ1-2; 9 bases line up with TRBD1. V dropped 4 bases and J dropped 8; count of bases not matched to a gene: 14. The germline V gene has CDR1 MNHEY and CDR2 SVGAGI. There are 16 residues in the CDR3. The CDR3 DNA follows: TGTGCCAGCAGTTGGGACTCTAACAGGGGGCCCGACGGCTACACCTTC. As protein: CASSWDSNRGPDGYTF.

The CDR3 nucleotides read TGTGCCAGCAGTACCACCCGGGTAGCGGGAGGACAAGAGACCCAGTACTTC. It is translated as CASSTTRVAGGQETQYF. V is TRBV2 and J is TRBJ2-5, with 10 bases that match TRBD2. The CDR3 contains 17 residues. With V trimmed by 5 bases and J by 2 bases, 11 bases remained unmatched. Germline V gene data show CDR1 as SNHLY and CDR2 as FYNNEI.

The CDR3 nucleotides are TGTGCCAGCAGTGGCGCGGTAAACTATGGCTACACCTTC. This encodes CASSGAVNYGYTF. J is TRBJ1-2 and V is TRBV28; D call uncertain. V lost 5 bases and J lost 2, with 9 bases in between. This CDR3 comprises 13 residues. Per germline, CDR1 MDHEN and CDR2 SYDVKM.

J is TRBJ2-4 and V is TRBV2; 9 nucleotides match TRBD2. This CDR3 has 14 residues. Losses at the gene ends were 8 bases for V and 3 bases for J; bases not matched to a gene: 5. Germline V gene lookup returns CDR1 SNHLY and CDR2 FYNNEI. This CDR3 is CASGAAGGKNIQYF. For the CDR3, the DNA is TGTGCCAGCGGGGCAGCGGGGGGCAAAAACATTCAGTACTTC.

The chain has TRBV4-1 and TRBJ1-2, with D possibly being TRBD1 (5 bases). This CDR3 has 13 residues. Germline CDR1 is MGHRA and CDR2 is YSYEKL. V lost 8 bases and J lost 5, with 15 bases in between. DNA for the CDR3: TGCGCCAGCGGCCCCGGGACTTGGTATGGCTACACCTTC. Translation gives CASGPGTWYGYTF.

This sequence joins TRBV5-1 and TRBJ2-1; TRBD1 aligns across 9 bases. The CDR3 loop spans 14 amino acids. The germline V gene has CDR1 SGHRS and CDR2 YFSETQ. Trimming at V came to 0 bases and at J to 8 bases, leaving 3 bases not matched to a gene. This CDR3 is CASSLDRGLYEQFF. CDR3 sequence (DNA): TGCGCCAGCAGCTTGGACAGGGGGCTTTATGAGCAGTTCTTC.

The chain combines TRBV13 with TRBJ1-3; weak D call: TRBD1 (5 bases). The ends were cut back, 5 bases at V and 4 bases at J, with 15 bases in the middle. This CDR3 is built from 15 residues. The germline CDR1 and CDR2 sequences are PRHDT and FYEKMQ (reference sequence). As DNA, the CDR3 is TGTGCCAGCAGCATCCAACGGACACAAGGAAACACCATATATTTT. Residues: CASSIQRTQGNTIYF.

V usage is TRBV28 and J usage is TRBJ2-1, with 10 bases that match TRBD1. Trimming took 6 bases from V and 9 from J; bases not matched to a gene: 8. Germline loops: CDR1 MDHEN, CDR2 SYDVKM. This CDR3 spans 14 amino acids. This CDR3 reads CASSRDRGFGEQFF. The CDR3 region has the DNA TGTGCCAGCAGCCGGGACAGGGGATTTGGTGAGCAGTTCTTC.

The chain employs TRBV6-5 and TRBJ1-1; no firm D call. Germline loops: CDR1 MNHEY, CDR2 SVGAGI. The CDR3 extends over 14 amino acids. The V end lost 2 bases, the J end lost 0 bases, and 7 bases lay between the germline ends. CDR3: CASSYTELNTEAFF. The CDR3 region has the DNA TGTGCCAGCAGTTACACGGAGTTGAACACTGAAGCTTTCTTT.

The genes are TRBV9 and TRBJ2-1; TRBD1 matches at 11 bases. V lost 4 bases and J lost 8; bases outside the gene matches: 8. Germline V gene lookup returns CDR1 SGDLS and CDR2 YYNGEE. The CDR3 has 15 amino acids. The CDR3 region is CASSLRDRGSDEQFF. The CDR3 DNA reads TGTGCCAGCAGCTTACGGGACAGGGGGTCCGATGAGCAGTTCTTC.

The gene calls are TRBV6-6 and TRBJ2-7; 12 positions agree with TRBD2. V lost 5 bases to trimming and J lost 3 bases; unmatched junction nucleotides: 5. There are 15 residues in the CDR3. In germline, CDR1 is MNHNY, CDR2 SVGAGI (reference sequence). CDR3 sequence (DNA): TGTGCCAGCAGTCCTCTAGCGGGAGGGGGCTACGAGCAGTACTTC. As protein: CASSPLAGGGYEQYF.

Here the CDR3 DNA reads TGTGCCAGCCCTCCGGGAGACTACGAGCAGTACTTC. It specifies CASPPGDYEQYF. The rearrangement links TRBV18 to TRBJ2-7, with D maybe TRBD2 (6 bases). The CDR3 sequence is 12 residues long. Germline V gene sequence: CDR1 KGHSH, CDR2 LQKENI. V was trimmed by 8 bases and J by 3 bases, leaving 11 bases between them.

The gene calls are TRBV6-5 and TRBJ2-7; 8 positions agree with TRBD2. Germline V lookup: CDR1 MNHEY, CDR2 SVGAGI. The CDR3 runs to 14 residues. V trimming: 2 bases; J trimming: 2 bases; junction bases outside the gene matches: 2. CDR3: CASSYATSAYEQYF. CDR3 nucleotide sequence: TGTGCCAGCAGTTACGCGACTAGCGCCTACGAGCAGTACTTC.

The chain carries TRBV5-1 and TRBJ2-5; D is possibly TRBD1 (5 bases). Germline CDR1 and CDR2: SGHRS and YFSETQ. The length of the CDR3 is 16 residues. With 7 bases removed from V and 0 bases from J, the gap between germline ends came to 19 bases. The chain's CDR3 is CASSGLGRRDQETQYF. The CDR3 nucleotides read TGCGCCAGCTCGGGCCTGGGGCGTCGGGACCAAGAGACCCAGTACTTC.

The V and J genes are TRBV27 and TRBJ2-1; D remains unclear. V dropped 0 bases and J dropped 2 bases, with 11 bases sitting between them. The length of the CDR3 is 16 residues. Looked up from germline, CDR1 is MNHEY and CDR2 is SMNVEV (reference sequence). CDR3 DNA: TGTGCCAGCAGTTTATCCTGGAGTTTTACCTACAATGAGCAGTTCTTC. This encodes CASSLSWSFTYNEQFF.

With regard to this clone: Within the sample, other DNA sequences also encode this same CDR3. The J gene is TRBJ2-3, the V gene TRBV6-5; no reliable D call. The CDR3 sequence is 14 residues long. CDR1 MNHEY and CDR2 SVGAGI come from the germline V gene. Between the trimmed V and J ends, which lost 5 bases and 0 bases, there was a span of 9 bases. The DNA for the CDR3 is TGTGCCAGCAGTCCCCTACTCAGCACAGATACGCAGTATTTT. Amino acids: CASSPLLSTDTQYF.

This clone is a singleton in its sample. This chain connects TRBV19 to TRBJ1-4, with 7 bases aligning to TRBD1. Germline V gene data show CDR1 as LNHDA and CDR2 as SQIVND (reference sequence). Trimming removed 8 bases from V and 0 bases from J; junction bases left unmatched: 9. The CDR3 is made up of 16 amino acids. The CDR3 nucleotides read TGTGCCAGTTCTGGGACAGCGACTGCAACTAATGAAAAACTGTTTTTT. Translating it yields CASSGTATATNEKLFF.

The CDR3 DNA reads TGTGCCAGCAGCTTAGACCCACTAGCGGGGGTGGGCTACGAGCAGTACTTC. Encoded protein: CASSLDPLAGVGYEQYF. The chain joins TRBV7-9 to TRBJ2-7, with 11 bases lining up with TRBD2. J was trimmed by 3 bases and V by 1 base; bases with no gene match: 8. Germline V gene sequence: CDR1 SEHNR, CDR2 FQNEAQ (reference sequence). The CDR3 totals 17 residues. The full variable domain, in which reference TRBV7-9 and TRBJ2-7 provide the parts outside the CDR3, is DTGVSQNPRHKITKRGQNVTFRCDPISEHNRLYWYRQTLGQGPEFLTYFQNEAQLEKSRLLSDRFSAERPKGSFSTLEIQRTEQGDSAMYLCASSLDPLAGVGYEQYFGPGTRLTVT.

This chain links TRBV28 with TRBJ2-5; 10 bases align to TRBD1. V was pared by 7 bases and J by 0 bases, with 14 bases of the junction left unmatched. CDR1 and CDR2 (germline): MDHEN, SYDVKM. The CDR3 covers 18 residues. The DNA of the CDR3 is TGTGCCAGCACTGTAGGGACAGGGGAACACCCGTACCAAGAGACCCAGTACTTC. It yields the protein CASTVGTGEHPYQETQYF.

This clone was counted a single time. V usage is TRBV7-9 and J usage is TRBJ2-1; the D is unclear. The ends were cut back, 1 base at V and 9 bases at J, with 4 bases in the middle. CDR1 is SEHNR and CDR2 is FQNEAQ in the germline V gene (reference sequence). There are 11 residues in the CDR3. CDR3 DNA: TGTGCCAGCAGCTTAGAAGCTGAGCAGTTCTTC. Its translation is CASSLEAEQFF.